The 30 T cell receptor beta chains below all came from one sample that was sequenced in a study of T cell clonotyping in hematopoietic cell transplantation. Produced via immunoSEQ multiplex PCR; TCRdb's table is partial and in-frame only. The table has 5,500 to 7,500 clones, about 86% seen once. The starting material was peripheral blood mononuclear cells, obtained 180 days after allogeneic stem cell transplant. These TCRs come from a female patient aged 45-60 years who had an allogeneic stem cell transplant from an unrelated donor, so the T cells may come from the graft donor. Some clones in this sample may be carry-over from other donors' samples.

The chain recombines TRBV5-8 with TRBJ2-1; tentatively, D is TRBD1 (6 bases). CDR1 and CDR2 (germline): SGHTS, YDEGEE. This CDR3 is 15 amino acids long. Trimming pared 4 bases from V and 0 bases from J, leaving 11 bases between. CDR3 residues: CASSARGSSYNEQFF. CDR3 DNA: TGTGCCAGCAGCGCGAGGGGGAGCTCCTACAATGAGCAGTTCTTC.

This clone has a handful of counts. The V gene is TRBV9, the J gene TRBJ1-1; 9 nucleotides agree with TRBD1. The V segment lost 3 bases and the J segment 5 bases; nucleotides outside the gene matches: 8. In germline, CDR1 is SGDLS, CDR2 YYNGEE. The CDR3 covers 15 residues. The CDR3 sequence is CASSARQGEETEAFF. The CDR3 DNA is TGTGCCAGCAGCGCAAGACAGGGGGAAGAAACTGAAGCTTTCTTT.

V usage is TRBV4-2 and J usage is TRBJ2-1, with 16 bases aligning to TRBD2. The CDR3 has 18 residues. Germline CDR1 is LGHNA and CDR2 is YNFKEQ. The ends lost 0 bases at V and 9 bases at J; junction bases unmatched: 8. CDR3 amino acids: CASSQDPGTSGGAGEQFF. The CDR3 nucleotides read TGTGCCAGCAGCCAAGACCCCGGGACTAGCGGGGGGGCCGGTGAGCAGTTCTTC.

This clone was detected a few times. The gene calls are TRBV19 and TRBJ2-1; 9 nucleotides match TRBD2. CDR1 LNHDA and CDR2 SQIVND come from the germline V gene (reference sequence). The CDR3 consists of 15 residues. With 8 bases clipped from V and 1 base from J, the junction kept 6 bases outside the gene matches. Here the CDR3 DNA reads TGTGCCAGTGCCCAGACTAGCGGATCCTACAATGAGCAGTTCTTC. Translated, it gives CASAQTSGSYNEQFF.

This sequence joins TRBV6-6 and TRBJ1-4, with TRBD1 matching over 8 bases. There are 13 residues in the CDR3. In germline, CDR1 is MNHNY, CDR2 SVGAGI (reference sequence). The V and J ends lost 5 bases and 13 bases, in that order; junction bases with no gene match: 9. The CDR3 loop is CASSQGAGSLLFF. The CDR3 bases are TGTGCCAGCAGTCAGGGGGCGGGTTCCTTACTGTTTTTT.

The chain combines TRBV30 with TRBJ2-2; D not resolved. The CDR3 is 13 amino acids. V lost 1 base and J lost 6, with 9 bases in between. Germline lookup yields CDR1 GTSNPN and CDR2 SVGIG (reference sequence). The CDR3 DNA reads TGTGCCTGGAGTGGTAGGGTGCCCGGGGAGCTGTTTTTT. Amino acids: CAWSGRVPGELFF.

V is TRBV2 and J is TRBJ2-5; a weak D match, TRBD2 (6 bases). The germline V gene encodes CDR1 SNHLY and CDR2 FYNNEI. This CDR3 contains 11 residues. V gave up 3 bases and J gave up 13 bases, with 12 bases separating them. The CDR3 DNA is TGTGCCAGCAGTGAGGGGGGTTCTTGGTACTTC. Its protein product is CASSEGGSWYF.

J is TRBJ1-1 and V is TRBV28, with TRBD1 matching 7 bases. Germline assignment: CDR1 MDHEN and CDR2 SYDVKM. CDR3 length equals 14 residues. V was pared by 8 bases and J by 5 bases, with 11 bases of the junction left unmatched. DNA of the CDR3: TGTGCCAGCCGGCTAAGGGGGCTGGTGACTGAAGCTTTCTTT. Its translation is CASRLRGLVTEAFF.

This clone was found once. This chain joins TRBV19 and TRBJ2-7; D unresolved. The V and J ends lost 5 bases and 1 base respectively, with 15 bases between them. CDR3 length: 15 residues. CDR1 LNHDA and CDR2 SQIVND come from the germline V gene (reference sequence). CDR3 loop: CASSAHFWRSYEQYF. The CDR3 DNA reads TGTGCCAGTAGTGCCCACTTCTGGCGGTCCTACGAGCAGTACTTC.

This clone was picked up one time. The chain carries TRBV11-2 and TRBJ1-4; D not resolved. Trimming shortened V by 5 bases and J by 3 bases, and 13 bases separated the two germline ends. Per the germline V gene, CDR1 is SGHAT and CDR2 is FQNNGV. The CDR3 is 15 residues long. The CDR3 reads CASSPLQASNEKLFF. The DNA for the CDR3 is TGTGCCAGCAGCCCCCTGCAGGCCTCTAATGAAAAACTGTTTTTT.

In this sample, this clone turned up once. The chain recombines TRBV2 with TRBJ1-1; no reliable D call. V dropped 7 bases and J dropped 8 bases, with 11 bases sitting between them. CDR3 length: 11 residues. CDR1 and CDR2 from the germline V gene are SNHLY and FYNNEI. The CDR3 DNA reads TGTGCCAGCACCCTTCGAGCCGAAGCTTTCTTT. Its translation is CASTLRAEAFF.

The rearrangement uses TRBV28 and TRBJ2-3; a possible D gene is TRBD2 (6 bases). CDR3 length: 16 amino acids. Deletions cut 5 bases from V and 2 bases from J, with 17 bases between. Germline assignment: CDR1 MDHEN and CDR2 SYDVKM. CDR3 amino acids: CASSPPGVQDTDTQYF. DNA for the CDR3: TGTGCCAGCAGTCCCCCGGGGGTCCAAGACACAGATACGCAGTATTTT.

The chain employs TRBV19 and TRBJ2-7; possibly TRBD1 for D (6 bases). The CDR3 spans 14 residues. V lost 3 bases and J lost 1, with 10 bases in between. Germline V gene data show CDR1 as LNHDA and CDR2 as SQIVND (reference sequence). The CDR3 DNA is TGTGCCAGTAGTATCAGACAGGCTTCCTACGAGCAGTACTTC. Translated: CASSIRQASYEQYF.

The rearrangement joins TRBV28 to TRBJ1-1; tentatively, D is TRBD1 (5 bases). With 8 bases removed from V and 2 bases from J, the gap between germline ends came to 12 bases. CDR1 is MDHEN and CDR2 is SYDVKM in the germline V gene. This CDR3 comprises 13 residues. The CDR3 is CASLDRVNTEAFF. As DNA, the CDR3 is TGTGCCAGCCTTGACAGAGTCAACACTGAAGCTTTCTTT.

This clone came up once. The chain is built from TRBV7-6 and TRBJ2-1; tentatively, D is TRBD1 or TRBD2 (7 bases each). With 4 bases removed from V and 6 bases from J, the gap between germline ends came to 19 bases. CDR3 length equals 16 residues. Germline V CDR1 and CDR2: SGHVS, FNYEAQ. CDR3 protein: CASSSEGGGLSNEQFF. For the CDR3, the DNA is TGTGCCAGCAGCTCCGAGGGAGGGGGCCTCAGCAATGAGCAGTTCTTC.

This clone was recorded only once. CDR3 loop: CASSRDTYLSPLHF. The CDR3 coding sequence is TGTGCCAGCAGCCGAGACACTTACCTTTCACCCCTCCACTTT. The chain carries TRBV28 and TRBJ1-6; the D is unclear. CDR1 is MDHEN and CDR2 is SYDVKM in the germline V gene. Trimming shortened V by 6 bases and J by 9 bases, and 15 bases separated the two germline ends. The CDR3 consists of 14 residues.

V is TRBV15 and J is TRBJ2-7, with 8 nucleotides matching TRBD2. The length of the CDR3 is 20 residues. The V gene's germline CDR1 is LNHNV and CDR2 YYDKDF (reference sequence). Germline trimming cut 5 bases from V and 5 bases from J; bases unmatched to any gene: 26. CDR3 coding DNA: TGTGCCACCAGCTCCTCTAGACTAGCGAATCAGGGAGTTGGTCTTGACGAGCAGTACTTC. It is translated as CATSSSRLANQGVGLDEQYF.

For the CDR3, the DNA is TGTGCCTGGAGTCACACAGGGGGCTTCACTGAAGCTTTCTTT. This encodes CAWSHTGGFTEAFF. This chain connects TRBV30 to TRBJ1-1, with 9 bases lining up with TRBD1. The CDR3 consists of 14 residues. The junction had 5 bases not matched to a gene; V was cut back by 2 bases and J by 4 bases. Germline CDR1 and CDR2: GTSNPN and SVGIG (reference sequence).

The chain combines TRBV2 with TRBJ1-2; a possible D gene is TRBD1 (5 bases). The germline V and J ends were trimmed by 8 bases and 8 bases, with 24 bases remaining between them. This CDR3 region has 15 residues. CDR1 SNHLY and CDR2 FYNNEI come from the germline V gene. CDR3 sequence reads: CASLEGQGVSGGYTF. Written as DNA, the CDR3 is TGTGCCAGCTTGGAGGGGCAGGGAGTATCGGGAGGCTACACCTTC.

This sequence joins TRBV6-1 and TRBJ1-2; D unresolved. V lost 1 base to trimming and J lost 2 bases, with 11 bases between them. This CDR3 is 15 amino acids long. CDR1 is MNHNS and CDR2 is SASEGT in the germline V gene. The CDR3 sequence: CASSEGVGENYGYTF. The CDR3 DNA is TGTGCCAGCAGTGAAGGTGTCGGGGAAAACTATGGCTACACCTTC.

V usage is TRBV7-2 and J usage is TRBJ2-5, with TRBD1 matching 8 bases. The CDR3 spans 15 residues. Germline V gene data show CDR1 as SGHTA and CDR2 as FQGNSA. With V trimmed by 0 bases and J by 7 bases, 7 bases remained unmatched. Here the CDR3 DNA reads TGTGCCAGCAGCTTAGCGCCGACAGGGGTAGGGACCCAGTACTTC. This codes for CASSLAPTGVGTQYF.

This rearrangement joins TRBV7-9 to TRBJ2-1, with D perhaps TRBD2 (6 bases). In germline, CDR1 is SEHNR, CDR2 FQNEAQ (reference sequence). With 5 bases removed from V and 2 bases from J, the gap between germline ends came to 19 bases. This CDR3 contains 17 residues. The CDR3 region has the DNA TGTGCCAGCAGCCCATCGGAGGGAATCTTAACCTACAATGAGCAGTTCTTC. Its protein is CASSPSEGILTYNEQFF.

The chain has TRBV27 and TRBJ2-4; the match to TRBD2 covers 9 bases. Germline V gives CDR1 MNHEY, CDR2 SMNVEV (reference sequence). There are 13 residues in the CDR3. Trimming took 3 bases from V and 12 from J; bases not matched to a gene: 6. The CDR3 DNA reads TGTGCCAGCAGTTTGCGGGGGGGATATGATCAGTACTTC. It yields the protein CASSLRGGYDQYF.

CDR3 nucleotides: TGTGCCAGCAGTGAAACGTGGCTACAGGCTGAAGCTTTCTTT. It specifies CASSETWLQAEAFF. The chain combines TRBV2 with TRBJ1-1; D might be TRBD1 (5 bases). V was trimmed by 2 bases and J by 6 bases, leaving 13 bases between them. The CDR3 is 14 residues long. Per germline, CDR1 SNHLY and CDR2 FYNNEI. The complete variable domain, with remaining parts taken from reference TRBV2 and TRBJ1-1, reads EPEVTQTPSHQVTQMGQEVILRCVPISNHLYFYWYRQILGQKVEFLVSFYNNEISEKSEIFDDQFSVERPDGSNFTLKIRSTKLEDSAMYFCASSETWLQAEAFFGQGTRLTVV.

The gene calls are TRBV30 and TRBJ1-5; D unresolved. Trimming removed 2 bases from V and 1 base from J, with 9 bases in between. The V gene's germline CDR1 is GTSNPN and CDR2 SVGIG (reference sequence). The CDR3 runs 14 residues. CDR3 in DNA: TGTGCCTGGAGTTCGGCTTCCAGCAATCAGCCCCAGCATTTT. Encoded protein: CAWSSASSNQPQHF.

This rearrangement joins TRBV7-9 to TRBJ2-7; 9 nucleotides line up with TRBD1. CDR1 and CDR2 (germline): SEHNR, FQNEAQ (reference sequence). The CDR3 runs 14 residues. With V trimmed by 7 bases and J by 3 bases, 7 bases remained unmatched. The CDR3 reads CASIVPGQGYEQYF. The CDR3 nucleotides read TGTGCCAGCATCGTTCCGGGACAGGGCTACGAGCAGTACTTC.

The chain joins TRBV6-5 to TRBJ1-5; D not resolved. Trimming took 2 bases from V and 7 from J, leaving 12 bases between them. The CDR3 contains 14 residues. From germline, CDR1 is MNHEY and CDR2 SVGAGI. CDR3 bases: TGTGCCAGCAGTTACACAAACAGCGGGCAGCCCCAGCATTTT. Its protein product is CASSYTNSGQPQHF.

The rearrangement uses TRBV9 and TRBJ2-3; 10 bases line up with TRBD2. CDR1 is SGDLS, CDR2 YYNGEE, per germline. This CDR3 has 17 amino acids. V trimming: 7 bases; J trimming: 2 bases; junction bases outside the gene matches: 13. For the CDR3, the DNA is TGTGCCAGCTCGCGGCGGGGGCTAGCGGGGGCCACAGATACGCAGTATTTT. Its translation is CASSRRGLAGATDTQYF. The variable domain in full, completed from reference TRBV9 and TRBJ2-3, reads DSGVTQTPKHLITATGQRVTLRCSPRSGDLSVYWYQQSLDQGLQFLIQYYNGEERAKGNILERFSAQQFPDLHSELNLSSLELGDSALYFCASSRRGLAGATDTQYFGPGTRLTVL.

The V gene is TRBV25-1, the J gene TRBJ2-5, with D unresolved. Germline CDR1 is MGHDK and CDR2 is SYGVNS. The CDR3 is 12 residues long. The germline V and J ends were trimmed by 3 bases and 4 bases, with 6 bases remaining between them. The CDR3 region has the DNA TGTGCCAGCAGTGAGAGTCTAGAGACCCAGTACTTC. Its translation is CASSESLETQYF.

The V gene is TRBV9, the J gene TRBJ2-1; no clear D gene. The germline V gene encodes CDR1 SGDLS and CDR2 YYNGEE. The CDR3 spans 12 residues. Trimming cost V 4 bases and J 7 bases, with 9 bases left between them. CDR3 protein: CASSQSTNEQFF. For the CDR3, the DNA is TGTGCCAGCAGCCAAAGTACGAATGAGCAGTTCTTC.